These T cell receptor beta chains were read from a single sample in a study of regulatory T cells in long-lasting Graves disease. MiXCR, applied by TCRdb to the multiplex PCR reads, yields one record per CDR3 protein. The table records 540,000 or so distinct CDR3 sequences, roughly 14% of them present only once. This sample also appeared in a second study, on T cells in Graves' hyperthyroidism and ophthalmopathy.

This sample comprised peripheral blood mononuclear cells (PBMCs), obtained at new diagnosis, from a patient treated with antithyroid drugs. These receptors were collected from a man aged 25 to 45 with Graves disease. The CDR3 runs from the conserved cysteine through the conserved F or W. The order of the fields is V gene, clone size, J gene, D gene, CDR3 protein, CDR3 DNA. D genes are given only for firm matches. Size is stated for part of the rows, as once, few or many counts, or as a class when the clone is expanded.

V gene: TRBV7-2; clone size: many; J gene: TRBJ2-5; D gene: NA; CDR3 protein: CATQRTTETQYF; CDR3 DNA: TGTGCCACCCAGCGGACCACAGAGACCCAGTACTTC
V gene: TRBV19; clone size: NA; J gene: TRBJ1-5; D gene: NA; CDR3 protein: CASSTLAENQPQHF; CDR3 DNA: TGTGCCAGTAGTACTTTAGCGGAGAATCAGCCCCAGCATTTT
V gene: TRBV30; clone size: NA; J gene: TRBJ1-1; D gene: NA; CDR3 protein: CAWRPTGPEAFF; CDR3 DNA: TGTGCCTGGAGACCGACAGGACCCGAAGCTTTCTTT
V gene: TRBV29-1; clone size: many; J gene: TRBJ1-1; D gene: NA; CDR3 protein: CSVEGRSAEAFF; CDR3 DNA: TGCAGCGTTGAAGGGAGATCGGCTGAAGCTTTCTTT
V gene: TRBV15; clone size: NA; J gene: TRBJ2-2; D gene: NA; CDR3 protein: CAIDSGVGNTGELFF; CDR3 DNA: TGTGCCATCGATTCGGGGGTGGGGAACACCGGGGAGCTGTTTTTT
V gene: TRBV19; clone size: NA; J gene: TRBJ1-2; D gene: TRBD1; CDR3 protein: CASSDREDYGYTF; CDR3 DNA: TGTGCCAGCAGTGACAGGGAAGACTATGGCTACACCTTC
V gene: TRBV6-2/TRBV6-3; clone size: NA; J gene: TRBJ2-7; D gene: NA; CDR3 protein: CASSEALVAGYEQYF; CDR3 DNA: TGTGCCAGCAGTGAAGCCTTGGTCGCAGGCTACGAGCAGTACTTC
V gene: TRBV11-1; clone size: many; J gene: TRBJ1-1; D gene: TRBD1; CDR3 protein: CASSLFNRGTEAFF; CDR3 DNA: TGTGCCAGCAGCTTATTTAACAGGGGGACTGAAGCTTTCTTT
V gene: TRBV18; clone size: few; J gene: TRBJ1-1; D gene: TRBD1; CDR3 protein: CASSPPDWDSANTEAFF; CDR3 DNA: TGTGCCAGCTCACCACCGGATTGGGACAGTGCCAACACTGAAGCTTTCTTT
V gene: TRBV6-4; clone size: NA; J gene: TRBJ2-1; D gene: NA; CDR3 protein: CASSSSNKNEQFF; CDR3 DNA: TGTGCCAGCAGTAGCAGCAACAAAAATGAGCAGTTCTTC
V gene: TRBV3-1; clone size: many; J gene: TRBJ2-1; D gene: TRBD2; CDR3 protein: CASSQPTSGPSYNEQFF; CDR3 DNA: TGTGCCAGCAGCCAACCGACTAGCGGGCCTTCCTACAATGAGCAGTTCTTC
V gene: TRBV19; clone size: many; J gene: TRBJ1-2; D gene: NA; CDR3 protein: CASSYRREYGYTF; CDR3 DNA: TGTGCCAGTAGCTACAGGAGGGAGTATGGCTACACCTTC
V gene: TRBV19; clone size: few; J gene: TRBJ2-1; D gene: TRBD2; CDR3 protein: CASKGTSGRLSEQFF; CDR3 DNA: TGTGCCAGTAAGGGGACTAGCGGGAGGTTGTCTGAGCAGTTCTTC
V gene: TRBV2; clone size: many; J gene: TRBJ1-1; D gene: NA; CDR3 protein: CASSGRPRTGLFGTEAFF; CDR3 DNA: TGTGCCAGCAGTGGTCGGCCCAGGACCGGACTGTTCGGGACTGAAGCTTTCTTT
V gene: TRBV7-2; clone size: many; J gene: TRBJ2-1; D gene: TRBD2; CDR3 protein: CASSLTSGRRNEQFF; CDR3 DNA: TGTGCCAGCAGCTTAACTAGCGGGAGACGGAATGAGCAGTTCTTC
V gene: TRBV7-8; clone size: NA; J gene: TRBJ1-1; D gene: NA; CDR3 protein: CASSLARGLNTEAFF; CDR3 DNA: TGTGCCAGCAGCTTGGCCAGGGGTTTGAACACTGAAGCTTTCTTT
V gene: TRBV11-1; clone size: many; J gene: TRBJ2-3; D gene: NA; CDR3 protein: CASSLVVEETDTQYF; CDR3 DNA: TGTGCCAGCAGCTTAGTAGTAGAGGAGACAGATACGCAGTATTTT
V gene: TRBV29-1; clone size: NA; J gene: TRBJ2-1; D gene: TRBD2; CDR3 protein: CSVDPGLANYNEQFF; CDR3 DNA: TGCAGCGTGGACCCGGGACTAGCGAATTACAATGAGCAGTTCTTC
V gene: TRBV27; clone size: many; J gene: TRBJ1-5; D gene: NA; CDR3 protein: CASSFRGHNQPQHF; CDR3 DNA: TGTGCCAGCAGTTTCAGGGGACACAATCAGCCCCAGCATTTT
V gene: TRBV7-6; clone size: many; J gene: TRBJ2-1; D gene: NA; CDR3 protein: CASSLPPGAPIGNEQFF; CDR3 DNA: TGTGCCAGCAGCTTACCCCCTGGGGCCCCGATCGGGAATGAGCAGTTCTTC